These 5 T cell receptor beta chains came from one sample sequenced in a study of T-cell reconstitution after alpha-beta-depleted transplantation in children. Using unique molecular identifiers, the investigators prepared the TCRbeta library. TCRdb passed the PCR reads through MiXCR, listing each CDR3 protein once. The table includes hundreds of thousands of distinct CDR3 sequences, about an eighth detected once. The sequencing used PBMCs, collected before TCRalphabeta/CD19-depleted stem cell transplant. These receptors were obtained from a girl aged 2-10 years with congenital amegakaryocytic thrombocytopenia, due to receive a stem cell transplant.

There are a few counts of this clonotype. The chain joins TRBV6-5 to TRBJ2-5, with 10 bases matching TRBD2. The CDR3 extends over 17 amino acids. Losses at the gene ends were 0 bases for V and 5 bases for J; bases not matched to a gene: 9. Per germline, CDR1 MNHEY and CDR2 SVGAGI. The DNA for the CDR3 is TGTGCCAGCAGTTACTCGATGCCTAGCGGGAGTAGGGAGACCCAGTACTTC. It specifies CASSYSMPSGSRETQYF.

A few counts support this clonotype. The genes are TRBV25-1 and TRBJ2-7; TRBD1 agrees at 7 bases. This CDR3 has 17 residues. V lost 4 bases, J lost 9 bases, and 21 bases stayed unmatched. CDR1 MGHDK and CDR2 SYGVNS come from the germline V gene. The DNA of the CDR3 is TGTGCCAGCAGTGTCTACAGGGGTCGGCCCGAAGTTTTCGGGCAGTACTTC. Translating gives CASSVYRGRPEVFGQYF.

This clonotype was seen repeatedly, ten times or more. The V and J genes are TRBV28 and TRBJ2-3; the match to TRBD2 covers 12 bases. J was trimmed by 4 bases and V by 2 bases; bases with no gene match: 10. Looked up from germline, CDR1 is MDHEN and CDR2 is SYDVKM. The CDR3 runs 18 residues. CDR3 region: CASSLLTTSGREADTQYF. Written as DNA, the CDR3 is TGTGCCAGCAGTTTACTAACGACTAGCGGGAGAGAAGCAGATACGCAGTATTTT.

The chain is built from TRBV5-1 and TRBJ2-3, with a weak D call TRBD2 (5 bases). Trimming took 4 bases from V and 5 from J, leaving 8 bases between them. This CDR3 has 12 amino acids. CDR1 is SGHRS, CDR2 YFSETQ, per germline. In DNA, the CDR3 is TGCGCCAGCAGCACCGGGGTAGATACGCAGTATTTT. It is translated as CASSTGVDTQYF.

There are a few counts of this clonotype. V usage is TRBV28 and J usage is TRBJ1-1; D not resolved. Between the trimmed V and J ends, which lost 2 bases and 4 bases, there was a span of 11 bases. The CDR3 spans 14 residues. Germline CDR1 reads MDHEN; CDR2 reads SYDVKM. This chain's CDR3 is CASSLPKGLTEAFF. The CDR3 nucleotides are TGTGCCAGCAGTTTACCAAAAGGTCTCACTGAAGCTTTCTTT.